The 25 T cell receptor beta chains below come from one sample, sequenced in a study of cytomegalovirus exposure and HLA in healthy donors. 60 Vbeta and 13 Jbeta primers were used in PCR. Sequencing was performed with immunoSEQ multiplex PCR; in TCRdb, only in-frame clones are kept and a portion is missing. Here the sample spans 90,000 to 150,000 clones, approximately 80% being singletons. Input material: PBMCs. These receptor sequences come from a woman in her thirties or forties in good health and CMV-seropositive.

The rearrangement uses TRBV19 and TRBJ2-5, with D possibly matching TRBD1 (6 bases). V lost 5 bases, J lost 1 base, and 11 bases lay in between. Germline V CDR1 and CDR2: LNHDA, SQIVND (reference sequence). CDR3 size: 14 residues. The DNA of the CDR3 is TGTGCCAGTAGTGGCCAAGGGGGCCAAGAGACCCAGTACTTC. It yields the protein CASSGQGGQETQYF. The whole variable domain, filled in from reference TRBV19 and TRBJ2-5, reads DGGITQSPKYLFRKEGQNVTLSCEQNLNHDAMYWYRQDPGQGLRLIYYSQIVNDFQKGDIAEGYSVSREKKESFPLTVTSAQKNPTAFYLCASSGQGGQETQYFGPGTRLLVL.

The gene calls are TRBV2 and TRBJ2-1; D not resolved. The CDR3 sequence is 14 residues long. Trimming left V 3 bases short and J 7 bases short, with 13 bases between. Germline V gene data show CDR1 as SNHLY and CDR2 as FYNNEI. CDR3 protein: CASSDYPPGNEQFF. Written as DNA, the CDR3 is TGTGCCAGCAGTGACTACCCCCCAGGAAATGAGCAGTTCTTC.

This clone was recorded once. The chain uses TRBV14 and TRBJ2-3; 8 bases match TRBD1. The germline CDR1 and CDR2 sequences are SGHDN and FVKESK. V was pared by 11 bases and J by 5 bases, with 15 bases of the junction left unmatched. CDR3 length: 15 residues. The CDR3 loop is CAGTRLDRERDTQYF. Here the CDR3 DNA reads TGTGCCGGCACCCGCCTGGACAGGGAAAGAGATACGCAGTATTTT.

This chain links TRBV27 with TRBJ1-2; D is unclear. Germline V gives CDR1 MNHEY, CDR2 SMNVEV (reference sequence). Trimming removed 5 bases at V and 0 bases at J, with 16 bases between. The CDR3 spans 16 residues. The CDR3 nucleotides are TGTGCCAGCAGTGCCGGGAGTGTAGGATCTAACTATGGCTACACCTTC. It codes for CASSAGSVGSNYGYTF.

This clone was detected only a few times. The CDR3: CASSPGQGRGSYNSPLHF. DNA of the CDR3: TGTGCCAGCAGCCCAGGACAGGGAAGGGGCTCCTATAATTCACCCCTCCACTTT. The rearrangement links TRBV7-2 to TRBJ1-6; TRBD1 aligns across 8 bases. Trimming took 5 bases from V and 0 from J; bases not matched to a gene: 9. The CDR3 sequence is 18 residues long. Per the germline V gene, CDR1 is SGHTA and CDR2 is FQGNSA.

This clone was found once. This chain uses TRBV18 with TRBJ1-5; 10 bases align to TRBD1. The CDR3 loop spans 14 amino acids. The germline V gene has CDR1 KGHSH and CDR2 LQKENI. Trimming took 4 bases from V and 5 from J; bases not matched to a gene: 2. In nucleotides, the CDR3 is TGTGCCAGCTCACAGGGGACAGGGGATCAGCCCCAGCATTTT. Translation gives CASSQGTGDQPQHF.

The V call is TRBV2, the J call TRBJ1-6, with a weak D call TRBD1 (6 bases). From germline, CDR1 is SNHLY and CDR2 FYNNEI. V dropped 6 bases and J dropped 6 bases, with 12 bases sitting between them. The length of the CDR3 is 14 residues. CDR3 residues: CASSGTWSNSPLHF. The CDR3 DNA reads TGTGCCAGCAGCGGGACATGGAGTAATTCACCCCTCCACTTT.

This sequence joins TRBV10-3 and TRBJ1-1, with D unresolved. The germline CDR1 and CDR2 sequences are ENHRY and SYGVKD. The CDR3 is 14 amino acids. Trimming took off 7 bases at V and 1 base at J, with 13 bases between the two ends. Here the CDR3 DNA reads TGTGCCATCACCTTCGAGGCCTCGAACACTGAAGCTTTCTTT. Its protein product is CAITFEASNTEAFF.

This clone was seen only once. The chain uses TRBV5-1 and TRBJ2-7; TRBD1 might be the D (5 bases). Deletions cut 0 bases from V and 5 bases from J, with 12 bases between. In germline, CDR1 is SGHRS, CDR2 YFSETQ. CDR3 length: 14 amino acids. This CDR3 is CASSLEGPTNEQYF. The DNA of the CDR3 is TGCGCCAGCAGCTTGGAGGGGCCTACCAACGAGCAGTACTTC.

This clone was observed a handful of times. This chain uses TRBV7-2 with TRBJ1-1; tentatively, D is TRBD1 (6 bases). The CDR3 consists of 13 residues. V lost 5 bases, J lost 3 bases, and 10 bases lay in between. Germline lookup yields CDR1 SGHTA and CDR2 FQGNSA. The CDR3 DNA reads TGTGCCAGCAGCCGACAGGTCGACACTGAAGCTTTCTTT. This encodes CASSRQVDTEAFF.

The sample holds a few counts of this clone. The chain employs TRBV6-5 and TRBJ2-7; a possible D gene is TRBD2 (6 bases). The length of the CDR3 is 13 residues. Germline values: CDR1 MNHEY, CDR2 SVGAGI. Trimming pared 10 bases from V and 4 bases from J, leaving 17 bases between. The CDR3 spells CATSRRGWYEQYF. DNA for the CDR3: TGTGCCACGTCGAGACGGGGGTGGTACGAGCAGTACTTC.

The rearrangement uses TRBV2 and TRBJ1-4, with 7 bases fitting TRBD1. Germline assignment: CDR1 SNHLY and CDR2 FYNNEI. CDR3 size: 16 residues. V lost 5 bases to trimming and J lost 5 bases; unmatched junction nucleotides: 11. The CDR3: CASSRNRGPGNEKLFF. The CDR3 DNA reads TGTGCCAGCAGTCGGAATAGGGGGCCGGGGAATGAAAAACTGTTTTTT.

As concerns this clone: The junction departs from germline at one end; a sequencing error may be responsible. The chain couples TRBV7-8 to TRBJ1-1; 8 positions match TRBD1. Germline loops: CDR1 SGHVS, CDR2 FQNEAQ. The CDR3 has 16 residues. CDR3 nucleotides: TGTGCCAGCAGCTTAGCCGTTTTGGACAGGGCCGCTGAGGCTTTCTTT. Its translation is CASSLAVLDRAAEAFF.

This clone was counted once. The chain recombines TRBV25-1 with TRBJ1-2; D unresolved. The CDR3 extends over 12 amino acids. Trimming left V 5 bases short and J 8 bases short, with 12 bases between. Germline CDR1 reads MGHDK; CDR2 reads SYGVNS. Here the CDR3 reads CASSPNTGGYTF. CDR3 sequence (DNA): TGTGCCAGCAGTCCGAACACGGGGGGCTACACCTTC.

The chain is built from TRBV2 and TRBJ1-4; D is possibly TRBD1 (5 bases). This CDR3 comprises 14 residues. CDR1 is SNHLY and CDR2 is FYNNEI in the germline V gene. Trimming stripped 8 bases from V and 5 bases from J, with 15 bases between. The CDR3 loop reads CASASRGGNEKLFF. CDR3 DNA: TGTGCCAGCGCCTCTCGGGGGGGGAATGAAAAACTGTTTTTT.

CDR3 sequence: CASSMTVYNEQFF. For the CDR3, the DNA is TGTGCCAGTAGTATGACAGTTTACAATGAGCAGTTCTTC. The chain links TRBV19 to TRBJ2-1; D possibly corresponds to TRBD1 (5 bases). The CDR3 has 13 residues. The germline V gene has CDR1 LNHDA and CDR2 SQIVND (reference sequence). The V end was cut by 3 bases, the J end by 4 bases, with 7 bases between.

CDR3 sequence: CASRAESYEQYF. CDR3 nucleotide sequence: TGTGCCAGCAGAGCGGAGTCCTACGAGCAGTACTTC. The rearrangement joins TRBV6-6 to TRBJ2-7, with D tentatively TRBD2 (5 bases). V dropped 6 bases and J dropped 1 base, with 7 bases sitting between them. In germline, CDR1 is MNHNY, CDR2 SVGAGI (reference sequence). This CDR3 comprises 12 residues.

This clone was recorded only once. CDR3 amino acids: CAWRPGGETQYF. The CDR3 nucleotides are TGTGCCTGGAGACCGGGGGGCGAGACCCAGTACTTC. The chain has TRBV30 and TRBJ2-5; D is possibly TRBD2 (7 bases). Deletions cut 3 bases from V and 5 bases from J, with 10 bases between. Germline assignment: CDR1 GTSNPN and CDR2 SVGIG (reference sequence). This CDR3 is 12 amino acids long.

This chain links TRBV30 with TRBJ2-7; D perhaps matches TRBD1 (6 bases). This CDR3 spans 14 amino acids. Germline V CDR1 and CDR2: GTSNPN, SVGIG (reference sequence). The V gene lost 3 bases and the J gene lost 3 bases, with 15 bases spanning the gap. CDR3 region: CAWRGAGDRYEQYF. The CDR3, as DNA: TGTGCCTGGAGAGGGGCAGGGGATCGCTACGAGCAGTACTTC.

The chain has TRBV5-4 and TRBJ2-3; 16 positions match TRBD2. The CDR3 is 18 residues long. Germline CDR1 reads SGHNT; CDR2 reads YYREEE (reference sequence). Trimming removed 5 bases from V and 8 bases from J; junction bases left unmatched: 14. The CDR3 spells CASRPGTSGGAGFSTQYF. The CDR3, as DNA: TGTGCCAGCAGACCTGGGACTAGCGGGGGGGCCGGATTCTCTACGCAGTATTTT.

The CDR3 sequence is CASSTQRQGLGGYTF. Here the CDR3 DNA reads TGTGCCAGCAGCACCCAACGACAGGGCCTTGGAGGCTACACCTTC. The chain combines TRBV11-3 with TRBJ1-2; 7 bases line up with TRBD1. The ends lost 5 bases at V and 8 bases at J; junction bases unmatched: 14. The CDR3 is made up of 15 amino acids. CDR1 SGHNT and CDR2 YENEEA come from the germline V gene.

In DNA, the CDR3 is TGTGCCAGCAGCAGCCTGGGTGGGGGGGATCAAGAGACCCAGTACTTC. It is translated as CASSSLGGGDQETQYF. V usage is TRBV5-6 and J usage is TRBJ2-5; 7 bases agree with TRBD2. CDR3 length equals 16 residues. The germline gives CDR1 SGHDT, CDR2 YYEEEE. With V trimmed by 4 bases and J by 2 bases, 11 bases remained unmatched.

The chain recombines TRBV2 with TRBJ2-1; the match to TRBD2 covers 14 bases. This CDR3 has 16 amino acids. The V and J ends lost 8 bases and 7 bases, in that order; junction bases with no gene match: 10. In germline, CDR1 is SNHLY, CDR2 FYNNEI. The CDR3 loop is CASQTRTSGGKNEQFF. The CDR3 coding sequence is TGTGCCAGCCAGACCCGGACTAGCGGGGGGAAGAATGAGCAGTTCTTC.

This clone was recorded once. J is TRBJ2-5 and V is TRBV28; 12 bases agree with TRBD2. CDR3 length: 13 amino acids. Germline trimming cut 10 bases from V and 4 bases from J; bases unmatched to any gene: 4. Germline loops: CDR1 MDHEN, CDR2 SYDVKM. As DNA, the CDR3 is TGTGCCACTTCTAGCGGGGGGGCAGAGACCCAGTACTTC. Its protein product is CATSSGGAETQYF.

This chain links TRBV7-2 with TRBJ2-7, with TRBD1 as a possible D gene (5 bases). Trimming took off 3 bases at V and 1 base at J, with 10 bases between the two ends. Per the germline V gene, CDR1 is SGHTA and CDR2 is FQGNSA. The CDR3 is 14 residues long. The CDR3 here is CASSFDRGSYEQYF. The CDR3 region has the DNA TGTGCCAGCAGCTTCGACAGAGGTTCCTACGAGCAGTACTTC.